Described below is a single T cell receptor beta chain sequence and its context. Antigen unknown. This record comes from a study of cytomegalovirus exposure and HLA in healthy donors. Overall study findings and caveats: The authors assumed roughly uniform sequencing depth across donors for presence/absence analyses. Rarity marked most TCR sequences, yet some public TCRs occurred in many donors.

The CDR3 extends over 13 amino acids. The ends were cut back, 0 bases at V and 8 bases at J, with 11 bases in the middle. Per the germline V gene, CDR1 is SGHTS and CDR2 is YDEGEE. Use of 60 Vbeta and 13 Jbeta primers characterized the PCR. Authors' data handling: A later analysis counted roughly 74 million unique TCR beta chains, 9.5 million to 12 million shared. The table came from immunoSEQ multiplex PCR; TCRdb's copy has only in-frame clones and leaves some out. V, J and clone size were drawn from that table, and D and trimming were deduced from the DNA. In total, the table holds fewer than 150,000 clones.

The V and J genes are TRBV5-8 and TRBJ1-2; maybe TRBD1 (5 bases). Sequenced input: PBMCs. The clonotype was recovered from a man between 18 and 29 years old in good health and CMV-seronegative. Written as DNA, the CDR3 is TGTGCCAGCAGCTTGGCCGTAGGGGTCGGCTACACCTTC. This gives the protein CASSLAVGVGYTF.